This TCR beta chain comes out of a study of T cells in Graves' hyperthyroidism and ophthalmopathy. General study points: With a median lead of roughly 6.8 months before onset, the model predicted ophthalmopathy.

Remarks on this clonotype: Its antigen remains unidentified.

Trimming stripped 7 bases from V and 1 base from J, with 5 bases between. The CDR3 length is 11 residues. CDR1 is MNHNS, CDR2 SASEGT, per germline. RNA transcripts provided the source from which TCR beta CDR3 regions were amplified. Primed by the HTBI set, a first-round RT-PCR was run on the TCR CDR3. TCRdb recomputed calls from the multiplex PCR reads with MiXCR, one row per CDR3 protein. Here the sample spans hundreds of thousands of distinct CDR3 sequences, 12% to 15% being singletons. The gene calls are TRBV6-1 and TRBJ2-7; D remains ambiguous. The clonotype comes from a young woman with Graves' hyperthyroidism. Sequenced: blood. Written as DNA, the CDR3 is TGTGCCAGCACCAGATCCTACGAGCAGTACTTC. Translating gives CASTRSYEQYF.